This entry lists 15 T cell receptor beta chains sequenced from one sample in a study of vaccination and CD4 T cells after COVID-19. Regarding treatment: approximately 9-day PBMC culture with coronavirus spike peptide pools or control peptides (ViraFEST assay). With the Oncomine TCR Beta short-read assay, DNA from cultured CD4+ T cells was sequenced. TCRdb reprocessed the PCR reads via MiXCR and lists one record per CDR3 protein. The table shows about 14,000 distinct CDR3 sequences, with around 48% occurring only once. No antigens are known for them. Sequencing was carried out using CD4+ T cells from blood, cultured in vitro. These receptors were obtained from a human donor who had recovered from COVID-19.

The chain links TRBV7-6 to TRBJ1-1; D is perhaps TRBD1 (6 bases). The V gene's germline CDR1 is SGHVS and CDR2 FNYEAQ. Trimming stripped 5 bases from V and 1 base from J, with 8 bases between. The CDR3 is made up of 13 amino acids. CDR3 protein: CASSQTGNTEAFF. DNA of the CDR3: TGTGCCAGCAGCCAGACAGGGAACACTGAAGCTTTCTTT.

This clonotype was seen only a few times. The chain is built from TRBV7-3 and TRBJ2-2; 9 bases align to TRBD1. With 3 bases clipped from V and 1 base from J, the junction kept 3 bases outside the gene matches. The CDR3 is 16 residues long. The V gene's germline CDR1 is SGHTA and CDR2 FQGTGA. CDR3 DNA: TGTGCCAGCAGCTTGGGGGGACAGGGGAACACCGGGGAGCTGTTTTTT. It specifies CASSLGGQGNTGELFF.

This chain connects TRBV6-1 to TRBJ2-1, with 8 bases that match TRBD1. The J segment lost 15 bases and the V segment lost 5 bases, leaving 24 bases of the junction unmatched. The CDR3 contains 17 residues. Per the germline V gene, CDR1 is MNHNS and CDR2 is SASEGT. CDR3 in DNA: TGTGCCAGCAGTCTCGCAGGGGGCTCAAGGGGCCGTAGTCTCCGGTTCTTC. This codes for CASSLAGGSRGRSLRFF.

V and J are TRBV11-2 and TRBJ2-5, with D perhaps being TRBD1 or TRBD2 (5 bases each). Looked up from germline, CDR1 is SGHAT and CDR2 is FQNNGV. CDR3 length: 15 residues. V gave up 3 bases and J gave up 3 bases, with 14 bases separating them. The CDR3 loop reads CASSFQGAPEETQYF. Written as DNA, the CDR3 is TGTGCCAGCAGCTTTCAGGGAGCCCCAGAAGAGACCCAGTACTTC.

The V gene is TRBV7-2, the J gene TRBJ2-7, with TRBD2 as a possible D gene (5 bases). Germline loops: CDR1 SGHTA, CDR2 FQGNSA. The CDR3 is 13 amino acids. V lost 4 bases and J lost 6, with 13 bases in between. CDR3 protein: CASSSPGGGEQYF. The DNA for the CDR3 is TGTGCCAGCAGCTCTCCCGGAGGAGGCGAGCAGTACTTC.

The CDR3 DNA sequence: TGTGCCAGCAGCTTAGCGGTGAACACCGGGGAGCTGTTTTTT. It encodes CASSLAVNTGELFF. The J gene is TRBJ2-2, the V gene TRBV5-4; TRBD2 might be the D (5 bases). V was pared by 2 bases and J by 1 base, with 6 bases between. The CDR3 sequence is 14 residues long. CDR1 and CDR2 from the germline V gene are SGHNT and YYREEE (reference sequence).

This chain uses TRBV27 with TRBJ2-4; no clear D. From germline, CDR1 is MNHEY and CDR2 SMNVEV (reference sequence). This CDR3 contains 19 residues. Trimming stripped 1 base from V and 3 bases from J, with 22 bases between. CDR3 region: CASSLYSTGTMVVKNIQYF. CDR3 sequence (DNA): TGTGCCAGCAGTTTATACTCCACTGGAACGATGGTAGTCAAAAACATTCAGTACTTC.

The chain has TRBV12-3 or TRBV12-4 and TRBJ2-3; 10 nucleotides agree with TRBD1. J lost 6 bases, V lost 6 bases, and 9 bases had no gene match. This CDR3 spans 15 amino acids. CDR3 sequence (DNA): TGTGCCAGCAGCCCAAGGAGACAGGGGGCTGATACGCAGTATTTT. It codes for CASSPRRQGADTQYF.

This clonotype was seen a few times. The chain employs TRBV6-2 or TRBV6-3 and TRBJ1-2, with a tentative D call TRBD1 (6 bases). The CDR3 totals 17 residues. Trimming shortened V by 6 bases and J by 5 bases, and 25 bases separated the two germline ends. The germline V gene encodes CDR1 MNHEY and CDR2 SVGEGT. The CDR3 reads CASSPARKQGIKYGYTF. CDR3 DNA sequence: TGTGCCAGCAGCCCCGCCCGCAAACAGGGAATAAAATATGGCTACACCTTC.

The chain recombines TRBV12-3 or TRBV12-4 with TRBJ2-7; 11 bases fit TRBD2. V was pared by 8 bases and J by 1 base, with 1 base of the junction left unmatched. This CDR3 spans 13 amino acids. CDR3: CASRLAGSYEQYF. CDR3 sequence (DNA): TGTGCCAGCCGACTAGCGGGATCCTACGAGCAGTACTTC.

The chain carries TRBV20-1 and TRBJ1-2; no clear D gene. This CDR3 has 13 residues. The V gene's germline CDR1 is DFQATT and CDR2 SNEGSKA (reference sequence). The germline V and J ends were trimmed by 6 bases and 3 bases, with 14 bases remaining between them. CDR3 sequence: CSAAHPGDYGYTF. For the CDR3, the DNA is TGCAGTGCAGCCCATCCAGGAGACTATGGCTACACCTTC.

V and J are TRBV6-1 and TRBJ1-2; 9 positions match TRBD1. V shed 6 bases and J 6 bases; nucleotides not matched to a gene: 5. There are 13 residues in the CDR3. Per the germline V gene, CDR1 is MNHNS and CDR2 is SASEGT. CDR3 nucleotides: TGTGCCAGCAGAAACACAGGGGGCCATGGCTACACCTTC. Its protein product is CASRNTGGHGYTF.

The sample holds one count of this clonotype. The CDR3 loop reads CASSVGSGVANSPLHF. DNA of the CDR3: TGCGCCAGCAGTGTAGGGTCGGGGGTTGCTAATTCACCCCTCCACTTT. The V call is TRBV10-2, the J call TRBJ1-6, with D perhaps matching TRBD1 (5 bases). The CDR3 loop spans 16 amino acids. V was cut by 4 bases and J by 6 bases, with 16 bases left in between. Germline V gene sequence: CDR1 WSHSY, CDR2 SAAADI.

The chain has TRBV2 and TRBJ2-1, with D unresolved. The V gene lost 6 bases and the J gene lost 9 bases, with 18 bases spanning the gap. The CDR3 contains 14 residues. Germline CDR1 and CDR2: SNHLY and FYNNEI. For the CDR3, the DNA is TGTGCCAGCAGGGTCCAGCTGACATCCAGTGAGCAGTTCTTC. Translated: CASRVQLTSSEQFF.

This sequence joins TRBV7-9 and TRBJ1-1; D call uncertain. V gave up 2 bases and J gave up 1 base, with 5 bases separating them. From germline, CDR1 is SEHNR and CDR2 FQNEAQ (reference sequence). This CDR3 has 13 residues. This CDR3 is CASSLSANTEAFF. The DNA of the CDR3 is TGTGCCAGCAGCTTATCAGCGAACACTGAAGCTTTCTTT. The entire variable domain, with the rest obtained from reference TRBV7-9 and TRBJ1-1, is as follows: DTGVSQNPRHKITKRGQNVTFRCDPISEHNRLYWYRQTLGQGPEFLTYFQNEAQLEKSRLLSDRFSAERPKGSFSTLEIQRTEQGDSAMYLCASSLSANTEAFFGQGTRLTVV.